This passage covers 8 T cell receptor beta chains from one sample sequenced in a study of T cells in women clearing cervical HPV infection. Clones were sequenced by immunoSEQ multiplex PCR, and TCRdb holds only the in-frame ones, with some missing. The listing records 30,000 or so clones. The sequencing input was blood buffy coat. Source of these receptors: a woman aged 18 to 69 with a cervical HPV16 infection that either progressed to CIN3+ or cleared (not recorded which).

In the case of this clone: The CDR3 extends 3 residues past the end of the read, so its final part is completed from the germline J gene. The rearrangement joins TRBV20-1 to TRBJ1-1, with a tentative D call TRBD1 (6 bases). Trimming stripped 6 bases from V and 2 bases from J, with 10 bases between. Germline V CDR1 and CDR2: DFQATT, SNEGSKA (reference sequence). The CDR3 has 12 residues. CDR3 DNA (partial): TGCAGTGCCTCAGGGGTAAACACTGAA. It is translated as CSASGVNTE. In full, the CDR3 reads CSASGVNTEAFF.

Worth noting for this clone: Sequencing ends 3 residues short of the CDR3 end; the germline J gene provides the rest. J is TRBJ2-6 and V is TRBV19; TRBD2 matches 7 bases. This CDR3 is 17 amino acids long. V was clipped by 5 bases and J by 0 bases; unmatched bases: 7. Germline V gene data show CDR1 as LNHDA and CDR2 as SQIVND (reference sequence). The CDR3 bases that were read are TGTGCCAGTAGTCCGAGCGGGACCCCCTCTGGGGCCAACGTC. This gives the protein CASSPSGTPSGANV. The whole CDR3 is CASSPSGTPSGANVLTF.

In the case of this clone: The DNA ends 3 residues before the CDR3 does, and the rest of the CDR3 is filled in from the germline J gene. The chain links TRBV2 to TRBJ2-5; 14 nucleotides match TRBD2. Trimming at V came to 9 bases and at J to 4 bases, leaving 4 bases not matched to a gene. Per the germline V gene, CDR1 is SNHLY and CDR2 is FYNNEI. The CDR3 runs to 14 residues. CDR3 in amino acids: CASRLAGGIETQYF. The CDR3 DNA, read in part, is TGTGCCAGTCGACTAGCGGGGGGGATAGAGACC.

As for this clone: The DNA ends 3 residues before the CDR3 does, and the rest of the CDR3 is filled in from the germline J gene. V and J are TRBV7-9 and TRBJ1-1; D not certain. V lost 1 base, J lost 7 bases, and 7 bases lay in between. This CDR3 comprises 12 residues. From germline, CDR1 is SEHNR and CDR2 FQNEAQ (reference sequence). The CDR3 region is CASSLGQNEAFF. The covered CDR3 bases are TGTGCCAGCAGCTTAGGGCAGAATGAA.

In the case of this clone: The read ends 3 residues before the CDR3 terminus; that terminus is restored from the germline J gene. This chain joins TRBV7-6 and TRBJ2-2; D call uncertain. From germline, CDR1 is SGHVS and CDR2 FNYEAQ. The CDR3 extends over 14 amino acids. Incomplete CDR3 DNA: TGTGCCAGCAGCCCCGGTCATGGTAATGAAAAG. Protein: CASSPGHGNEK. The entire CDR3 sequence reads CASSPGHGNEKLFF.

A word on this clone: The read gets to within 3 residues of the CDR3 end, and the germline J gene fills in the rest. The V call is TRBV19, the J call TRBJ1-6; the D is unclear. This CDR3 is built from 15 residues. The V end lost 7 bases, the J end lost 7 bases, and 17 bases lay between the germline ends. Per germline, CDR1 LNHDA and CDR2 SQIVND (reference sequence). The sequenced part of the CDR3 DNA is TGTGCCAGTACTAGGAGCTGGCTTGGAAATTCACCC. It yields the protein CASTRSWLGNSP. The full CDR3 protein is CASTRSWLGNSPLHF.

Note on this clone: The CDR3 end is not reached by the read, which stops 3 residues before it; the germline J gene fills it in. The rearrangement joins TRBV10-2 to TRBJ2-3; tentatively, D is TRBD1 (5 bases). The CDR3 sequence is 12 residues long. Germline-derived CDR1 and CDR2 are WSHSY and SAAADI. The DNA read from the CDR3 is TGCGCCAGCAGCAAGGGGATTGGGACG. Its protein product is CASSKGIGT. The CDR3 in full is CASSKGIGTQYF.

Worth noting for this clone: The CDR3 extends 3 residues past the end of the read, so its final part is completed from the germline J gene. The V and J genes are TRBV7-9 and TRBJ1-5, with a tentative D call TRBD1 (6 bases). The CDR3 covers 15 residues. The V end was cut by 1 base, the J end by 4 bases, with 11 bases between. CDR1 and CDR2 (germline): SEHNR, FQNEAQ (reference sequence). The part of the CDR3 DNA that was read is TGTGCCAGCAGCTTAGAGGGCAGGGGAAATCAGCCC. This gives the protein CASSLEGRGNQP. The full CDR3 protein reads CASSLEGRGNQPQHF.